This TCR beta chain was recovered during a study of cytomegalovirus exposure and HLA in healthy donors. Study-wide points: An assumption of roughly uniform sequencing depth across donors underlay the presence/absence analyses. Listed as cytomegalovirus-associated were 150 or so TCR beta chains.

In the case of this clone: Its antigen is unidentified.

13 Jbeta primers and 60 Vbeta primers were used for the PCR. Data came from immunoSEQ multiplex PCR; TCRdb stores just in-frame clones and leaves some out. The table lists 150,000 to 200,000 clones, over 70% of them singletons. Source material: PBMCs. The origin of this receptor is a woman aged 35 to 49 in good health and CMV-seronegative.

CDR3 DNA sequence: TGTGCCAGCAGTTTGGGCCTTAATTCACCCCTCCACTTT. Its translation is CASSLGLNSPLHF. The chain carries TRBV27 and TRBJ1-6; D not certain. V was cut by 3 bases and J by 6 bases, with 6 bases left in between. This CDR3 comprises 13 residues. Germline-derived CDR1 and CDR2 are MNHEY and SMNVEV (reference sequence).